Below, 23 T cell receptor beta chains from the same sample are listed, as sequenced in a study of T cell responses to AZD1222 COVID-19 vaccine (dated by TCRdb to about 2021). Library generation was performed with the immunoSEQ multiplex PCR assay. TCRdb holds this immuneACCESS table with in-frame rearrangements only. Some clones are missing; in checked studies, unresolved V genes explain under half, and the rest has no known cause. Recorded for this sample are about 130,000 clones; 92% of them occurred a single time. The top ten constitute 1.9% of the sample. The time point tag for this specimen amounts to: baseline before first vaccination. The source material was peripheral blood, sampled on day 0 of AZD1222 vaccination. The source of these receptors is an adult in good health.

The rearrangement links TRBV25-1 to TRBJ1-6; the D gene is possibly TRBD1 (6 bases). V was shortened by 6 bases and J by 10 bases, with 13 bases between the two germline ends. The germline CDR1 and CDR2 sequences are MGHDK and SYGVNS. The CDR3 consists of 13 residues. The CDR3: CASRRGAESPLHF. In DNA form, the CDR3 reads TGTGCCAGCAGGCGGGGGGCTGAGTCACCCCTCCACTTT.

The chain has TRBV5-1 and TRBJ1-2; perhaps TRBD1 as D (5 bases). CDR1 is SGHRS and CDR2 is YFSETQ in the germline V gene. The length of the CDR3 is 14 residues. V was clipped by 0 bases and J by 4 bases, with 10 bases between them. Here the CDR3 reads CASSLGGAGYGYTF. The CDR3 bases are TGCGCCAGCAGCTTGGGAGGGGCCGGCTATGGCTACACCTTC.

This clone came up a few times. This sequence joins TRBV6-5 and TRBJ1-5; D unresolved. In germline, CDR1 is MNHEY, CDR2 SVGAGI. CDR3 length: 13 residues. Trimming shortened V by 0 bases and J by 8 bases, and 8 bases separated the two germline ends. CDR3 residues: CASSYSVREPQHF. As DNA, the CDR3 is TGTGCCAGCAGTTACTCTGTCCGGGAGCCCCAGCATTTT.

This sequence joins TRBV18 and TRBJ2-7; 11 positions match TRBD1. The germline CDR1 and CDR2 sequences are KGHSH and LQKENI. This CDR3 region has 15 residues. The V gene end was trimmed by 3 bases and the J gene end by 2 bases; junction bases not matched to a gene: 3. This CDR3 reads CASSPGQGGTYEQYF. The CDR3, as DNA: TGTGCCAGCTCACCGGGACAGGGGGGAACCTACGAGCAGTACTTC.

The CDR3 nucleotides are TGTGCCAGCAGTTACCCGGGGAATCTAGCCAAAAACATTCAGTACTTC. Amino acids: CASSYPGNLAKNIQYF. V usage is TRBV6-2 or TRBV6-3 and J usage is TRBJ2-4, with D maybe TRBD2 (5 bases). Per the germline V gene, CDR1 is MNHEY and CDR2 is SVGEGT. The CDR3 covers 16 residues. V was cut by 2 bases and J by 0 bases, with 11 bases left in between.

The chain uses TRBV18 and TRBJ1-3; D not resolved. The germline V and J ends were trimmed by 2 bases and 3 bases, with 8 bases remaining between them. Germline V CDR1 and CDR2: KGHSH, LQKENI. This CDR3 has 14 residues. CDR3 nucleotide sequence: TGTGCCAGCTCACCAACAGCCGATGGAAACACCATATATTTT. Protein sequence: CASSPTADGNTIYF.

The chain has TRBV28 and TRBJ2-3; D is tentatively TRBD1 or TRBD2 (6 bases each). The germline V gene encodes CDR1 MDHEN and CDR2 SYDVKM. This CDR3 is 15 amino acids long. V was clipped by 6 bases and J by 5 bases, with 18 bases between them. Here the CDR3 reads CASSRGGTRLDTQYF. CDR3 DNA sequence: TGTGCCAGCAGCCGCGGAGGGACACGGTTAGATACGCAGTATTTT.

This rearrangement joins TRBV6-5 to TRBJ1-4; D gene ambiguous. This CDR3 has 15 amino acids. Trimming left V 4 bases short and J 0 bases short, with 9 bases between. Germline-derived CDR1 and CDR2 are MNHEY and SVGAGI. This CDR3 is CASSSNGATNEKLFF. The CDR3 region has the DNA TGTGCCAGCAGTTCCAACGGCGCAACTAATGAAAAACTGTTTTTT.

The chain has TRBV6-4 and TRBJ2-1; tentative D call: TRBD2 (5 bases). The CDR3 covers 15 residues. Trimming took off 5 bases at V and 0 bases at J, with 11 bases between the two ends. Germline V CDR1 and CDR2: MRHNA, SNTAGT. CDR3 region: CASSFRTGSYNEQFF. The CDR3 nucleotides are TGTGCCAGCAGTTTCAGGACTGGCTCCTACAATGAGCAGTTCTTC.

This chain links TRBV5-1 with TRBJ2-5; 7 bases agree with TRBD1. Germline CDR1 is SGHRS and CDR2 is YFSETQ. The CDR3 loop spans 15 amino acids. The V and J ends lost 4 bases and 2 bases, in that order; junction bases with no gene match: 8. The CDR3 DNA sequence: TGCGCCAGCAGCGCCCAACCGGGACAGCAAGAGACCCAGTACTTC. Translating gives CASSAQPGQQETQYF.

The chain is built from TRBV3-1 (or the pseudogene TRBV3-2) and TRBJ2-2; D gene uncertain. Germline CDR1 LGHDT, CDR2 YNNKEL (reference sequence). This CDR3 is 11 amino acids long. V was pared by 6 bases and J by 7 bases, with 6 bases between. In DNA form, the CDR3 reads TGTGCCAGCAGGGAAGGCGGGGAGCTGTTTTTT. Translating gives CASREGGELFF.

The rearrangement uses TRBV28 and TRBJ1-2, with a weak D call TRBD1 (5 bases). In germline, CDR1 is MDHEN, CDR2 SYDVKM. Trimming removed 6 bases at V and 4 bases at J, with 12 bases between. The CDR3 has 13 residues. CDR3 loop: CASRVTGGYGYTF. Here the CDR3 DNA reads TGTGCCAGCAGGGTTACAGGAGGCTATGGCTACACCTTC.

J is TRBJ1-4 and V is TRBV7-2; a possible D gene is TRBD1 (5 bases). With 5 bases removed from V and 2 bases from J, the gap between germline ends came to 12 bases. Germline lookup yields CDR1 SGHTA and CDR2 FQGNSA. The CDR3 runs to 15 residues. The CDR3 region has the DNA TGTGCCAGCAGCCGGGGCGGGCAGACTAATGAAAAACTGTTTTTT. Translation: CASSRGGQTNEKLFF.

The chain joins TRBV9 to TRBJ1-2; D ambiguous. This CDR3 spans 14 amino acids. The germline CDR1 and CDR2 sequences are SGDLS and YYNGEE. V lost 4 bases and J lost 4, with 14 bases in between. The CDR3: CASSLPGRSYGYTF. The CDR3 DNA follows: TGTGCCAGCAGCCTACCCGGCAGATCCTATGGCTACACCTTC. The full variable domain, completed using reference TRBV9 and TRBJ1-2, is DSGVTQTPKHLITATGQRVTLRCSPRSGDLSVYWYQQSLDQGLQFLIQYYNGEERAKGNILERFSAQQFPDLHSELNLSSLELGDSALYFCASSLPGRSYGYTFGSGTRLTVV.

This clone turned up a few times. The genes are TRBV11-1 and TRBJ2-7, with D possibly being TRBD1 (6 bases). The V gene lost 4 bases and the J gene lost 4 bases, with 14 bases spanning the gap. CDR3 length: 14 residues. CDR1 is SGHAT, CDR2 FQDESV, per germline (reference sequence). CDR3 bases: TGTGCCAGCAGCTCACCTTCGCAGGGGTACGAGCAGTACTTC. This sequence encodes CASSSPSQGYEQYF.

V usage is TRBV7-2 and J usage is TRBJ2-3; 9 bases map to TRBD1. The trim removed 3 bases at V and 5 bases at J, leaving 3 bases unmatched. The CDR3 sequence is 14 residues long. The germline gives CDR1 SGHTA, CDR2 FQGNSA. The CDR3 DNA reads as TGTGCCAGCAGCTTTGACAGGGGGAGAGATACGCAGTATTTT. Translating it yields CASSFDRGRDTQYF.

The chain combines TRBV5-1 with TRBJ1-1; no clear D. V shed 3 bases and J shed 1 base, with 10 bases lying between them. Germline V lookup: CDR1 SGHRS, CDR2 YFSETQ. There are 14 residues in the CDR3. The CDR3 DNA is TGCGCCAGCAGCTCGGATGGGCCGAACACTGAAGCTTTCTTT. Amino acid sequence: CASSSDGPNTEAFF.

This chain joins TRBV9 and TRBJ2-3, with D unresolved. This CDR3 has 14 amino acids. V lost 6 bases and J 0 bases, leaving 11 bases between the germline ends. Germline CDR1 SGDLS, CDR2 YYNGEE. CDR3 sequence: CASNSRASTDTQYF. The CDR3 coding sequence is TGTGCCAGCAATTCCCGCGCTAGCACAGATACGCAGTATTTT.

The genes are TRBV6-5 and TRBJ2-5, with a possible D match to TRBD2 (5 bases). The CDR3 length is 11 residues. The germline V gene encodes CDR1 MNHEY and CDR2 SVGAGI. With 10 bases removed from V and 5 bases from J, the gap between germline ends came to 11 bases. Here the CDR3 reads CATALAETQYF. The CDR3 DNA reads TGTGCCACCGCCTTAGCGGAGACCCAGTACTTC.

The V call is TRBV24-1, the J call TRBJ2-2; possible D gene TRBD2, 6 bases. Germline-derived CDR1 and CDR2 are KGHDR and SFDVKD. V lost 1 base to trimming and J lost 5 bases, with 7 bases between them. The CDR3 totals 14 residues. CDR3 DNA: TGTGCCACCAGTGATTTCGGAGGGACCGGGGAGCTGTTTTTT. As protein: CATSDFGGTGELFF.

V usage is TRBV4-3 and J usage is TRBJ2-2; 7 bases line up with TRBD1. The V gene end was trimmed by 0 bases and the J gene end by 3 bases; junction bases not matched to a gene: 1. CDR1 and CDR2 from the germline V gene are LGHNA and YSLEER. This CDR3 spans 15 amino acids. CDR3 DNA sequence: TGCGCCAGCAGCCAAGATACAGGGGACACCGGGGAGCTGTTTTTT. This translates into CASSQDTGDTGELFF.

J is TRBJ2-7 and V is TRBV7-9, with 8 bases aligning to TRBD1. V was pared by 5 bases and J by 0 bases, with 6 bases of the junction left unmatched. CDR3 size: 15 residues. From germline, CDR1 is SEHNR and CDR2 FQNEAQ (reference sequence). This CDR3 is CASSRTGRSSYEQYF. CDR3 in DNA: TGTGCCAGCAGCCGGACAGGGAGGAGCTCCTACGAGCAGTACTTC.

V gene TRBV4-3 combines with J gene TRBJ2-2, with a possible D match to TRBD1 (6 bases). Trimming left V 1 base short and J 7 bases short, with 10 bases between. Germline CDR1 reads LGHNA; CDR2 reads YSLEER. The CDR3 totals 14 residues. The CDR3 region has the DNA TGCGCCAGCAGCCAAGCCCTGGACAGCGGGGAGCTGTTTTTT. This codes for CASSQALDSGELFF.